Listed below are T cell receptor beta chains from one sample, sequenced in a study of graft-versus-host responses after intestinal transplantation. The assay was immunoSEQ multiplex PCR, and TCRdb's table has in-frame clones only and misses some. The repertoire holds 60,000 to 75,000 clones, with approximately 88% as singletons. Sequenced here: ileum tissue, sampled roughly 390 days after transplant. Receptors were obtained from a human patient who received an intestinal transplant, so some T cells may come from the graft donor. CDR3s include the opening cysteine and the closing phenylalanine or tryptophan. A D gene is named only where the DNA matches it firmly. Clone size is stated in some rows and not others, as once, few, many or a class when expanded.

d_call	v_call	clone_size	j_call	cdr3_length	cdr3_nt	cdr3_aa
TRBD2	TRBV13	NA	TRBJ2-7	15	TGTGCCAGCAGCAATAGCGGGAGTAAGGCCTACGAGCAGTACTTC	CASSNSGSKAYEQYF
NA	TRBV21-1	NA	TRBJ1-5	15	TGTGCCAGCAGCAAACCGGACAGGGGCAATCAGCCCCAGCATTTT	CASSKPDRGNQPQHF
NA	TRBV9	NA	TRBJ2-2	17	TGTGCCAGCAGCGTAGAATGGAGAGATTCGGACACCGGGGAGCTGTTTTTT	CASSVEWRDSDTGELFF
NA	TRBV6-6	NA	TRBJ2-7	13	TGTGCCAGCAGTGACAGGGAGGGTTACGAGCAGTACTTC	CASSDREGYEQYF
NA	TRBV15	NA	TRBJ2-4	14	TGTGCCACCAGCAGAGAAGCGGCCAAAAACATTCAGTACTTC	CATSREAAKNIQYF
NA	TRBV6-5	NA	TRBJ2-1	12	TGTGCCAGCAGCGACTTCGGGAATGAGCAGTTCTTC	CASSDFGNEQFF
NA	TRBV6-1	NA	TRBJ1-5	16	TGTGCCAGCAGTGTGTACCGGGAAGAGGGGGATCAGCCCCAGCATTTT	CASSVYREEGDQPQHF
NA	TRBV7-9	few	TRBJ2-2	14	TGTGCCAGCAGCTTAAGTCCGTACACCGGGGAGCTGTTTTTT	CASSLSPYTGELFF
TRBD1	TRBV5-1	NA	TRBJ2-5	13	TGCGCCAGCTCGAGACAGGGTGGGGAGACCCAGTACTTC	CASSRQGGETQYF
NA	TRBV11-1	NA	TRBJ1-1	14	TGTGCCAGCAGCTTGCCTGACAGGAACACTGAAGCTTTCTTT	CASSLPDRNTEAFF
NA	TRBV6-6	NA	TRBJ1-5	16	TGTGCCAGCAGTTACGGGGGCCGGCTAGTCAATCAGCCCCAGCATTTT	CASSYGGRLVNQPQHF
NA	TRBV6-5	NA	TRBJ2-2	15	TGTGCCAGCAGTTACGCGGTCCTCGGCCCCGGGGAGCTGTTTTTT	CASSYAVLGPGELFF
NA	TRBV6-5	NA	TRBJ1-3	13	TGTGCCAGCTTAGAGCACTCTGGAAACACCATATATTTT	CASLEHSGNTIYF
NA	TRBV28	NA	TRBJ1-5	13	TGTGCCAGCAGTTTATATGTTTATCAGCCCCAGCATTTT	CASSLYVYQPQHF
NA	TRBV5-6	few	TRBJ2-7	15	TGTGCCAGCAGCTTTTCGGGTTACAAGTCCTACGAGCAGTACTTC	CASSFSGYKSYEQYF
TRBD1	TRBV29-1	NA	TRBJ2-3	12	TGCAGCGGACAGGGGAGCACAGATACGCAGTATTTT	CSGQGSTDTQYF
NA	TRBV7-2	NA	TRBJ2-4	16	TGTGCCAGCAGACGACAGGGACTGCGTCCTCAAGACATTCAGTACTTC	CASRRQGLRPQDIQYF
NA	TRBV2	once	TRBJ2-4	14	TGTGCCAGCAGCCTAGAAGGTCGAGGGGACATTCAGTACTTC	CASSLEGRGDIQYF
NA	TRBV6-5	NA	TRBJ2-3	15	TGTGCCAGCAGTTACTCGGGGGGGCGGGTAGATACGCAGTATTTT	CASSYSGGRVDTQYF
NA	TRBV15	NA	TRBJ1-5	14	TGTGCCACCAGTCCGGGGATAAGCAATCAGCCCCAGCATTTT	CATSPGISNQPQHF
TRBD2	TRBV4-2	once	TRBJ2-5	16	TGTGCCAGCAGCCAAGTGGGGACTAGCGGGAAAGAGACCCAGTACTTC	CASSQVGTSGKETQYF
TRBD2	TRBV5-1	NA	TRBJ2-1	15	TGCGCCAGCAGCATCGGACTAGCGGACTACAATGAGCAGTTCTTC	CASSIGLADYNEQFF
TRBD2	TRBV4-2	NA	TRBJ2-7	15	TGTGCCAGCAGCCAAGATACTAGCGGGGGGTACGAGCAGTACTTC	CASSQDTSGGYEQYF
NA	TRBV11-1	few	TRBJ2-1	16	TGTGCCAGCAGCTCCGCGCTTCGACCCTCCTACAATGAGCAGTTCTTC	CASSSALRPSYNEQFF
TRBD2	TRBV28	NA	TRBJ2-5	14	TGTGCCAGCAGTTTAGCGGGAGACGCAGAGACCCAGTACTTC	CASSLAGDAETQYF
TRBD2	TRBV28	NA	TRBJ2-1	15	TGTGCCAGCAGGCCGGTGGGGGGGTACTACAATGAGCAGTTCTTC	CASRPVGGYYNEQFF
NA	TRBV19	few	TRBJ1-5	14	TGTGCCAGCAAGTATGCAGGGATTATTCAGCCCCAGCATTTT	CASKYAGIIQPQHF
NA	TRBV10-3	NA	TRBJ2-5	14	TGTGCCATCAGTGGGGGCACGGGTCGGGAGACCCAGTACTTC	CAISGGTGRETQYF
NA	TRBV19	few	TRBJ1-2	16	TGTGCCAGTAGTATATTGTATTCATCTGGAGGTTATGGCTACACCTTC	CASSILYSSGGYGYTF
TRBD2	TRBV10-2	NA	TRBJ2-2	15	TGCGCCAGCAGTAGCCTCGGGGGGGTATCCGGGGAGCTGTTTTTT	CASSSLGGVSGELFF